One and the same sample provided the 20 T cell receptor beta chains below, sequenced in a study of CD8+ T cells in alopecia areata. Regarding treatment: oral pan-JAK inhibitor, 5-10 mg twice daily. cDNA prepared by RNA extraction and subsequent reverse transcription served as the template for sequencing. Assay: immunoSEQ multiplex PCR; the TCRdb copy retains only in-frame clones and omits some. This sample has roughly 220,000 clones, with less than 45% found just once. The source material was CD4+ T cells sorted from blood, sampled between weeks 30 and 35, from a patient treated with tofacitinib. These receptor sequences come from a human donor with alopecia areata.

This chain uses TRBV7-2 with TRBJ1-1; D is uncertain. This CDR3 region has 12 residues. Germline V gene data show CDR1 as SGHTA and CDR2 as FQGNSA. Trimming stripped 2 bases from V and 5 bases from J, with 6 bases between. In nucleotides, the CDR3 is TGTGCCAGCAGCTTAAGTAGGACTGAAGCTTTCTTT. Its protein product is CASSLSRTEAFF.

This clone was recorded a few times. The V and J genes are TRBV11-2 and TRBJ2-3; TRBD2 aligns across 10 bases. From germline, CDR1 is SGHAT and CDR2 FQNNGV. V dropped 3 bases and J dropped 1; count of bases not matched to a gene: 7. This CDR3 spans 17 amino acids. For the CDR3, the DNA is TGTGCCAGCAGCTTCCTCTTAGCGGGAGGCGGCACAGATACGCAGTATTTT. It codes for CASSFLLAGGGTDTQYF.

This clone was seen more than once but under ten times. The CDR3 coding sequence is TGTGCCTGGACCCCGGACAGTCACCGGTACTATGGCTACACCTTC. Translation gives CAWTPDSHRYYGYTF. The chain has TRBV30 and TRBJ1-2; a possible D gene is TRBD1 (6 bases). Germline V gives CDR1 GTSNPN, CDR2 SVGIG (reference sequence). The CDR3 is made up of 15 amino acids. Trimming stripped 4 bases from V and 3 bases from J, with 18 bases between.

This rearrangement joins TRBV30 to TRBJ1-5; D is uncertain. V lost 0 bases and J lost 6, with 12 bases in between. CDR3 length: 14 residues. Germline CDR1 is GTSNPN and CDR2 is SVGIG (reference sequence). This CDR3 reads CAWSVQMGRQPQHF. The CDR3 coding sequence is TGTGCCTGGAGTGTACAAATGGGTCGTCAGCCCCAGCATTTT.

This clone was found a few times. The chain uses TRBV30 and TRBJ1-1; 10 bases line up with TRBD1. CDR1 and CDR2 from the germline V gene are GTSNPN and SVGIG (reference sequence). The ends lost 3 bases at V and 6 bases at J; junction bases unmatched: 4. The CDR3 spans 13 residues. The CDR3, as DNA: TGTGCCTGGAGCGGACAGGGGGGAGCTGAAGCTTTCTTT. Protein sequence: CAWSGQGGAEAFF.

In DNA form, the CDR3 reads TGTGCCAGCAGCCAAGGGGCTAGTGGGTTTACAGATACGCAGTATTTT. Amino acids: CASSQGASGFTDTQYF. This sequence joins TRBV4-2 and TRBJ2-3; D is unresolved. Deletions cut 1 base from V and 3 bases from J, with 14 bases between. Germline V gene data show CDR1 as LGHNA and CDR2 as YNFKEQ. This CDR3 region has 16 residues.

The chain links TRBV19 to TRBJ1-5; weak D call: TRBD1 (5 bases). The V end was cut by 3 bases, the J end by 6 bases, with 12 bases between. Germline V CDR1 and CDR2: LNHDA, SQIVND (reference sequence). This CDR3 is 14 amino acids long. DNA of the CDR3: TGTGCCAGTAGTATCCCAGGGTATGGTCAGCCCCAGCATTTT. This translates into CASSIPGYGQPQHF.

The chain carries TRBV5-1 and TRBJ2-7; 10 bases align to TRBD1. Germline V gives CDR1 SGHRS, CDR2 YFSETQ. The trim removed 7 bases at V and 3 bases at J, leaving 7 bases unmatched. The CDR3 is 14 amino acids. CDR3 residues: CASARQGAGYEQYF. The CDR3 DNA sequence: TGCGCCAGCGCACGACAGGGGGCTGGCTACGAGCAGTACTTC.

This clone was observed a few times. V gene TRBV7-2 combines with J gene TRBJ1-1; no clear D. The CDR3 covers 15 residues. The V gene's germline CDR1 is SGHTA and CDR2 FQGNSA. Trimming shortened V by 0 bases and J by 0 bases, and 8 bases separated the two germline ends. This CDR3 reads CASSLAQTLNTEAFF. In nucleotides, the CDR3 is TGTGCCAGCAGCTTAGCCCAGACACTGAACACTGAAGCTTTCTTT.

Of note for this clone: The sample carries other DNA sequences with the same CDR3. This rearrangement joins TRBV5-1 to TRBJ2-1; 11 positions agree with TRBD1. The CDR3 is 16 amino acids. The germline CDR1 and CDR2 sequences are SGHRS and YFSETQ. With V trimmed by 4 bases and J by 2 bases, 5 bases remained unmatched. CDR3 residues: CASSPGTGGPYNEQFF. The CDR3 nucleotides are TGCGCCAGCAGCCCTGGGACAGGGGGACCCTACAATGAGCAGTTCTTC. Looking up the rest from reference TRBV5-1 and TRBJ2-1 gives the full variable domain: KAGVTQTPRYLIKTRGQQVTLSCSPISGHRSVSWYQQTPGQGLQFLFEYFSETQRNKGNFPGRFSGRQFSNSRSEMNVSTLELGDSALYLCASSPGTGGPYNEQFFGPGTRLTVL.

This clone was counted a few times. V usage is TRBV19 and J usage is TRBJ2-5; D gene ambiguous. Germline values: CDR1 LNHDA, CDR2 SQIVND (reference sequence). Trimming removed 9 bases at V and 2 bases at J, with 4 bases between. The CDR3 loop spans 10 amino acids. This chain's CDR3 is CASPQETQYF. The CDR3 bases are TGTGCCAGCCCACAAGAGACCCAGTACTTC.

V is TRBV7-9 and J is TRBJ1-1; D gene uncertain. This CDR3 region has 14 residues. Trimming stripped 8 bases from V and 3 bases from J, with 16 bases between. Germline lookup yields CDR1 SEHNR and CDR2 FQNEAQ (reference sequence). The CDR3 reads CASGSNTGDTEAFF. In nucleotides, the CDR3 is TGTGCCAGCGGCTCAAACACCGGGGACACTGAAGCTTTCTTT.

This chain connects TRBV5-1 to TRBJ2-7; possibly TRBD1 for D (5 bases). The CDR3 runs to 16 residues. The germline V and J ends were trimmed by 1 base and 1 base, with 15 bases remaining between them. The V gene's germline CDR1 is SGHRS and CDR2 YFSETQ. The CDR3 spells CASSLNRVDNSYEQYF. The CDR3 nucleotides are TGCGCCAGCAGCTTGAACCGTGTGGACAATTCCTACGAGCAGTACTTC.

This chain links TRBV5-1 with TRBJ2-3; TRBD1 matches at 8 bases. Trimming took 4 bases from V and 5 from J; bases not matched to a gene: 3. CDR3 length: 13 residues. CDR1 and CDR2 (germline): SGHRS, YFSETQ. The CDR3 sequence: CASSATGEDTQYF. CDR3 nucleotide sequence: TGCGCCAGCAGCGCGACAGGGGAAGATACGCAGTATTTT.

This chain connects TRBV5-1 to TRBJ2-7; 11 bases line up with TRBD1. J lost 2 bases, V lost 2 bases, and 3 bases had no gene match. CDR3 length: 15 residues. CDR1 and CDR2 from the germline V gene are SGHRS and YFSETQ. The CDR3 bases are TGCGCCAGCAGCTTAGGACAGGGGGCAACCTACGAGCAGTACTTC. Amino acid sequence: CASSLGQGATYEQYF.

The rearrangement joins TRBV5-6 to TRBJ1-1, with D possibly TRBD1 on 5 matching bases. Trimming shortened V by 1 base and J by 1 base, and 8 bases separated the two germline ends. This CDR3 is built from 14 residues. Germline loops: CDR1 SGHDT, CDR2 YYEEEE. Here the CDR3 reads CASSLTGRNTEAFF. The CDR3 region has the DNA TGTGCCAGCAGCTTGACAGGCCGGAACACTGAAGCTTTCTTT.

CDR3 sequence: CASSLRRTHNEQFF. The CDR3 nucleotides are TGTGCCAGCAGCTTACGGAGGACTCACAATGAGCAGTTCTTC. The rearrangement joins TRBV11-1 to TRBJ2-1; D may be TRBD2 (5 bases). This CDR3 contains 14 residues. Trimming took off 2 bases at V and 5 bases at J, with 10 bases between the two ends. Germline lookup yields CDR1 SGHAT and CDR2 FQDESV (reference sequence). Full variable domain (missing parts from reference TRBV11-1 and TRBJ2-1): EAEVAQSPRYKITEKSQAVAFWCDPISGHATLYWYRQILGQGPELLVQFQDESVVDDSQLPKDRFSAERLKGVDSTLKIQPAELGDSAMYLCASSLRRTHNEQFFGPGTRLTVL.

The rearrangement links TRBV6-5 to TRBJ2-7, with TRBD1 identical over 9 bases. The CDR3 spans 14 residues. V shed 5 bases and J 4 bases; nucleotides not matched to a gene: 6. Germline CDR1 is MNHEY and CDR2 is SVGAGI. CDR3: CASSARGTGYEQYF. The DNA for the CDR3 is TGTGCCAGCAGTGCTCGCGGGACAGGGTACGAGCAGTACTTC.

Only a few counts were recorded for this clone. The chain links TRBV9 to TRBJ2-3; 10 bases are a match to TRBD1. The length of the CDR3 is 16 residues. In germline, CDR1 is SGDLS, CDR2 YYNGEE. The J segment lost 3 bases and the V segment lost 4 bases, leaving 8 bases of the junction unmatched. CDR3 coding DNA: TGTGCCAGCAGCCGATTGACAGGGGGCATGACAGATACGCAGTATTTT. It yields the protein CASSRLTGGMTDTQYF.

This clone was observed a few times. The chain recombines TRBV14 with TRBJ2-3; 13 bases are a match to TRBD2. This CDR3 is built from 19 residues. J lost 1 base, V lost 4 bases, and 11 bases had no gene match. The germline V gene has CDR1 SGHDN and CDR2 FVKESK. In DNA, the CDR3 is TGTGCCAGCAGCCGACCAACTAGCGGGAGGGCCTCCCGCACAGATACGCAGTATTTT. Protein product: CASSRPTSGRASRTDTQYF.